This entry concerns a single T cell receptor (beta chain). Sequenced by immunoSEQ multiplex PCR; TCRdb stores in-frame clones only, minus some. The repertoire includes 160,000 or so clones, around four fifths of them detected once, and 2% to 2.5% sits in the top ten. The CDR3 is made up of 15 amino acids. V was pared by 0 bases and J by 4 bases, with 3 bases of the junction left unmatched. CDR1 SGHRS and CDR2 YFSETQ come from the germline V gene. This sample stems from a study of cytomegalovirus exposure and HLA in healthy donors. This chain connects TRBV5-1 to TRBJ2-1; 8 nucleotides line up with TRBD2. This clonotype was sampled from a man younger than 45 in good health and CMV-seropositive. Sequencing was performed on PBMCs. The CDR3 here is CASSLDSGEYNEQFF. The CDR3 bases are TGCGCCAGCAGCTTGGATAGCGGGGAATACAATGAGCAGTTCTTC.